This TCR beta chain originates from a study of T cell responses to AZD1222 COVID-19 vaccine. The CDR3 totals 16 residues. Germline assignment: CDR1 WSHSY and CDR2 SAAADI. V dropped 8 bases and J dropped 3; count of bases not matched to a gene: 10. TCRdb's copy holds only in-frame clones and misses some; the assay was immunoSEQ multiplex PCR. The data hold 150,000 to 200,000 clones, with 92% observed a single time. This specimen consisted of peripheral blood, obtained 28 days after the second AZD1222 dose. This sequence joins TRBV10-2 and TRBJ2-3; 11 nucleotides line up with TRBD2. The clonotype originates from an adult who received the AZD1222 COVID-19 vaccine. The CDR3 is CASRPTTSGETDTQYF. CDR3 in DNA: TGCGCCAGCCGCCCTACGACTAGCGGGGAGACAGATACGCAGTATTTT.